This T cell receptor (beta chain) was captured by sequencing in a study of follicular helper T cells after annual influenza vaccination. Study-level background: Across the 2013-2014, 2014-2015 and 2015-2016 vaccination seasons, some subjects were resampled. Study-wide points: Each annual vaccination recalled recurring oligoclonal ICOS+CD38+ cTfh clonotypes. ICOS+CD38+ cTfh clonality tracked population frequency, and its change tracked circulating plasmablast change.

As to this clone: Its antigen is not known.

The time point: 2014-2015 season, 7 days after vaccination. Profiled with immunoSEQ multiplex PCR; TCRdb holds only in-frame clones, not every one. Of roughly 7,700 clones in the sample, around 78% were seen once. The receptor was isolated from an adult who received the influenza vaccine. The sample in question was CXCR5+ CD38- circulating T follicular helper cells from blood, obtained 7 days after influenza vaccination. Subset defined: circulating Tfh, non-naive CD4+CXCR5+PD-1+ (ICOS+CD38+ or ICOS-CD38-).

CDR3 protein: CASSLTHEQYF. Here the CDR3 DNA reads TGTGCCAGCAGCTTGACCCACGAGCAGTACTTC. The chain combines TRBV7-9 with TRBJ2-7, with no clear D. Trimming shortened V by 3 bases and J by 5 bases, and 5 bases separated the two germline ends. The CDR3 length is 11 residues. Looked up from germline, CDR1 is SEHNR and CDR2 is FQNEAQ (reference sequence).